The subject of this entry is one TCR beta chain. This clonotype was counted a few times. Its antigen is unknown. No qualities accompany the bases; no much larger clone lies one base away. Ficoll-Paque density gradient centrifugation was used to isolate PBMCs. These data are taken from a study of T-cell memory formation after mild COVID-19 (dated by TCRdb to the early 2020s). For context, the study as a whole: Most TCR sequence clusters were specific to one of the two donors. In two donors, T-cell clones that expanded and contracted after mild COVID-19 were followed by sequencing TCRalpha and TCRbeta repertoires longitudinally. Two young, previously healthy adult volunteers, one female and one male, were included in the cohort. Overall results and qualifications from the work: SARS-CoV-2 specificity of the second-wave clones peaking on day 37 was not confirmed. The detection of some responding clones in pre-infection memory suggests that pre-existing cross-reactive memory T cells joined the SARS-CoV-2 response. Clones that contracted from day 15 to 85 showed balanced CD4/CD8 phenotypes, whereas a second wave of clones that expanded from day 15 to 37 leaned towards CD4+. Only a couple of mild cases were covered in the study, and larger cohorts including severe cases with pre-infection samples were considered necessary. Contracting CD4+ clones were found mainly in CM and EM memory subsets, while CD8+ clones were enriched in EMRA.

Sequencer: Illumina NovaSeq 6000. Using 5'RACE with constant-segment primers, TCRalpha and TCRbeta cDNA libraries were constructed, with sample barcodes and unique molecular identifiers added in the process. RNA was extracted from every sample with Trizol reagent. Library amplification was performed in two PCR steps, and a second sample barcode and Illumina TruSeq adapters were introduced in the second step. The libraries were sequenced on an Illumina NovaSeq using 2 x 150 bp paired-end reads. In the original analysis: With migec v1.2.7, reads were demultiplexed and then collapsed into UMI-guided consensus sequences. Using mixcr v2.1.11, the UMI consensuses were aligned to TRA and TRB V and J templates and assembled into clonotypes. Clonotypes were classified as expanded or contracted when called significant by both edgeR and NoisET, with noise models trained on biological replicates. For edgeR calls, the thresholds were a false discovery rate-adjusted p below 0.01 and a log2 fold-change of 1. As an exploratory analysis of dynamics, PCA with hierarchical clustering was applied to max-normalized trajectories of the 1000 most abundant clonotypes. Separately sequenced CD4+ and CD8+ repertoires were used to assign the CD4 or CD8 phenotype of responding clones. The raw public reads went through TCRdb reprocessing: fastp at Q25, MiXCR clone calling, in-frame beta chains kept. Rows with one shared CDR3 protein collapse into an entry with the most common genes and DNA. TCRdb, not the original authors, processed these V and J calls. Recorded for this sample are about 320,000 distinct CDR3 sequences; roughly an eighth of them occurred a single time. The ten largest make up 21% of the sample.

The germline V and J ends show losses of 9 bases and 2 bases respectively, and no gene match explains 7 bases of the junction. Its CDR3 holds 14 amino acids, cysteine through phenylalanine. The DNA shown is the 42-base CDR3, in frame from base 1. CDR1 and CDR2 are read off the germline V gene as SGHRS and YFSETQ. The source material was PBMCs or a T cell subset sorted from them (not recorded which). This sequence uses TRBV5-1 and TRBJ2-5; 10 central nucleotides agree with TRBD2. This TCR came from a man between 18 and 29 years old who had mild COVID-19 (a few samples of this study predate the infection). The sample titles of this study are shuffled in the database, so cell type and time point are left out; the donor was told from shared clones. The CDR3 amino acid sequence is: CATKGLAVQETQYF. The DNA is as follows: TGCGCCACCAAAGGACTAGCGGTTCAAGAGACCCAGTACTTC. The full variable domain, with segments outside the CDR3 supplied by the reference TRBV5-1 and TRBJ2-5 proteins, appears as KAGVTQTPRYLIKTRGQQVTLSCSPISGHRSVSWYQQTPGQGLQFLFEYFSETQRNKGNFPGRFSGRQFSNSRSEMNVSTLELGDSALYLCATKGLAVQETQYFGPGTRLLVL.